This T cell receptor beta chain was sequenced during a study of neurological immune-mediated disorders. General observations from the study: For the multiple sclerosis repertoire cluster, no association with any clinical or MRI feature was found.

This clonotype was picked up many times. What it binds is not known. TCRdb redid the calling of the 5' RACE reads with MiXCR, one entry per CDR3 protein. The sample lists tens of thousands of distinct CDR3 sequences; roughly 3.6% were seen once. Germline V gene lookup returns CDR1 DFQATT and CDR2 SNEGSKA (reference sequence). The CDR3 consists of 15 residues. V gave up 3 bases and J gave up 2 bases; unmatched junction bases: 6. The rearrangement joins TRBV20-1 to TRBJ2-5; 10 bases line up with TRBD2. The TCR originated in a man aged 25 to 40 with multiple sclerosis. Specimen: PBMCs. CDR3 sequence: CSASPAGGMQETQYF. The CDR3 DNA sequence: TGCAGTGCTAGCCCAGCGGGGGGGATGCAAGAGACCCAGTACTTC.